The 29 T cell receptor beta chains below all came from one sample that was sequenced in a study of human T cells and chemical hapten exposure. TCRdb independently ran MiXCR on the RACE reads; one entry per CDR3 protein. The sample has 80,000 to 95,000 distinct CDR3 sequences; 11% are singletons. Time point indicated: patch test 2, 6 weeks after DPC sensitization. Treatment in this sample: therapeutic diphenylcyclopropenone sensitization with weekly scalp DPC. The source material was whole blood, sampled in connection with sensitization to the hapten diphenylcyclopropenone (DPC). These TCRs come from a man aged 40-55 years with alopecia areata. Some clones in this sample may be carry-over from other donors' samples.

This clonotype came up many times. The chain combines TRBV7-2 with TRBJ2-3; D is undetermined. V was trimmed by 2 bases and J by 6 bases, leaving 6 bases between them. This CDR3 is 12 amino acids long. Germline CDR1 reads SGHTA; CDR2 reads FQGNSA. CDR3 in DNA: TGTGCCAGCAGCTTATGGAAGGATACGCAGTATTTT. Translation gives CASSLWKDTQYF.

The chain carries TRBV6-2 or TRBV6-3 and TRBJ1-1; D unresolved. Trimming shortened V by 5 bases and J by 6 bases, and 22 bases separated the two germline ends. The CDR3 consists of 16 residues. From germline, CDR1 is MNHEY and CDR2 SVGEGT. The CDR3 coding sequence is TGTGCCAGCAGTCACCACGAAGTAAAGGGATCGGCTGAAGCTTTCTTT. This gives the protein CASSHHEVKGSAEAFF.

The chain is built from TRBV4-1 and TRBJ2-3, with D maybe TRBD2 (5 bases). This CDR3 comprises 15 residues. Germline assignment: CDR1 MGHRA and CDR2 YSYEKL. V lost 0 bases and J lost 3, with 10 bases in between. The CDR3 is CASSQDLTGTDTQYF. DNA of the CDR3: TGCGCCAGCAGCCAAGATCTAACGGGAACAGATACGCAGTATTTT.

Comments on this clonotype: One junction end does not reproduce the germline sequence, and a read error may be involved. The chain links TRBV6-2 or TRBV6-3 to TRBJ2-2; 7 bases align to TRBD2. CDR3 length: 19 amino acids. Germline loops: CDR1 MNHEY, CDR2 SVGEGT. The CDR3: CASSYTLREGSMNAGELFF. The CDR3 DNA is TGTGCCAGCAGTTACACCTTAAGGGAGGGGTCGATGAACGCCGGGGAGCTGTTTTTT.

This clonotype was picked up a small number of times. The CDR3 protein is CASSQQAGGPYNEQFF. In DNA form, the CDR3 reads TGTGCCAGCAGCCAGCAAGCGGGAGGGCCCTACAATGAGCAGTTCTTC. The V call is TRBV3-1, the J call TRBJ2-1, with 10 bases matching TRBD2. CDR1 LGHDT and CDR2 YNNKEL come from the germline V gene (reference sequence). The CDR3 totals 16 residues. V shed 3 bases, J shed 2 bases, and the junction held 4 bases outside the gene matches.

As to this clonotype: This likely comes from a read error, as the CDR3 has no conserved phenylalanine or tryptophan at its end. The chain combines TRBV13 with TRBJ1-1; TRBD1 might be the D (5 bases). CDR1 is PRHDT and CDR2 is FYEKMQ in the germline V gene (reference sequence). The CDR3 extends over 14 amino acids. V lost 5 bases and J 3 bases, leaving 13 bases between the germline ends. The CDR3 spells CASSTRTLYTEAFY. The CDR3, as DNA: TGTGCCAGCAGCACACGGACACTCTACACTGAAGCTTTCTAT.

This clonotype came up many times. The chain links TRBV29-1 to TRBJ1-5, with TRBD1 identical over 7 bases. This CDR3 spans 12 amino acids. Germline-derived CDR1 and CDR2 are SQVTM and ANQGSEA. The V and J ends lost 7 bases and 5 bases, in that order; junction bases with no gene match: 5. This CDR3 reads CSAGTVDQPQHF. In DNA form, the CDR3 reads TGCAGCGCTGGGACAGTAGATCAGCCCCAGCATTTT.

V gene TRBV7-3 combines with J gene TRBJ2-2; D is undetermined. Germline V gives CDR1 SGHTA, CDR2 FQGTGA. CDR3 size: 15 residues. V lost 2 bases and J lost 2, with 9 bases in between. As DNA, the CDR3 is TGTGCCAGCAGCTTACTGACCGGAAACACCGGGGAGCTGTTTTTT. Residues: CASSLLTGNTGELFF.

The chain combines TRBV25-1 with TRBJ1-4; D gene unclear. The V end was cut by 3 bases, the J end by 5 bases, with 16 bases between. CDR3 length equals 16 residues. CDR1 is MGHDK, CDR2 SYGVNS, per germline. Written as DNA, the CDR3 is TGTGCCAGCAGTGACCCCCCCGGGCCCTCAAATGAAAAACTGTTTTTT. This translates into CASSDPPGPSNEKLFF.

This clonotype was counted only a few times. This rearrangement joins TRBV27 to TRBJ1-4; D is unresolved. There are 13 residues in the CDR3. Germline CDR1 reads MNHEY; CDR2 reads SMNVEV (reference sequence). Trimming took 4 bases from V and 4 from J, leaving 7 bases between them. CDR3: CASSSLGNEKLFF. The CDR3 nucleotides are TGTGCCAGCAGTTCGTTGGGTAATGAAAAACTGTTTTTT.

This clonotype has a handful of counts. The rearrangement uses TRBV5-4 and TRBJ1-4; D is unresolved. The CDR3 is 14 residues long. Per germline, CDR1 SGHNT and CDR2 YYREEE (reference sequence). V shed 4 bases and J shed 5 bases, with 12 bases lying between them. The CDR3 reads CASSPDTKNEKLFF. Written as DNA, the CDR3 is TGTGCCAGCAGCCCCGACACGAAAAATGAAAAACTGTTTTTT.

The V gene is TRBV7-2, the J gene TRBJ2-7; 11 nucleotides line up with TRBD2. V lost 1 base, J lost 2 bases, and 4 bases stayed unmatched. Germline V gene sequence: CDR1 SGHTA, CDR2 FQGNSA. The CDR3 runs to 16 residues. The CDR3 bases are TGTGCCAGCAGCTTAGTGCTAGCGGGAGGCCCCTACGAGCAGTACTTC. This sequence encodes CASSLVLAGGPYEQYF.

This clonotype occurred many times. The rearrangement joins TRBV29-1 to TRBJ1-3; 10 bases fit TRBD1. The ends lost 7 bases at V and 2 bases at J; junction bases unmatched: 8. This CDR3 comprises 15 residues. The V gene's germline CDR1 is SQVTM and CDR2 ANQGSEA. The CDR3 loop is CSAETGTGAGNTIYF. The DNA for the CDR3 is TGCAGCGCTGAGACCGGGACAGGGGCTGGAAACACCATATATTTT.

The sample holds a few counts of this clonotype. V and J are TRBV24-1 and TRBJ2-3; 7 bases are a match to TRBD1. The germline CDR1 and CDR2 sequences are KGHDR and SFDVKD. V lost 4 bases and J lost 0; bases outside the gene matches: 9. This CDR3 has 17 residues. The CDR3 spells CATSDSTGLLSTDTQYF. In DNA, the CDR3 is TGTGCCACCAGTGACTCGACAGGGTTACTTAGCACAGATACGCAGTATTTT.

The chain combines TRBV29-1 with TRBJ2-1; D gene uncertain. Germline V CDR1 and CDR2: SQVTM, ANQGSEA. The CDR3 sequence is 11 residues long. Trimming cost V 4 bases and J 8 bases, with 9 bases left between them. The CDR3 sequence: CSVGSFDEQFF. CDR3 nucleotide sequence: TGCAGCGTTGGTTCCTTCGATGAGCAGTTCTTC.

This clonotype was picked up many times. This chain links TRBV29-1 with TRBJ2-3, with 8 bases identical to TRBD2. CDR3 size: 13 residues. The V gene end was trimmed by 4 bases and the J gene end by 5 bases; junction bases not matched to a gene: 5. Germline lookup yields CDR1 SQVTM and CDR2 ANQGSEA. For the CDR3, the DNA is TGCAGCGTTGTGGCGGGGGGAGGAGATACGCAGTATTTT. Residues: CSVVAGGGDTQYF.

This clonotype turned up a few times. This sequence joins TRBV7-2 and TRBJ2-5, with no clear D. CDR3 size: 13 residues. V was clipped by 8 bases and J by 4 bases, with 14 bases between them. Germline V gives CDR1 SGHTA, CDR2 FQGNSA. CDR3 sequence: CASSDRFRETQYF. The CDR3 DNA reads TGTGCCAGCTCCGATAGGTTTCGAGAGACCCAGTACTTC. The variable domain in full, with the rest retrieved from reference TRBV7-2 and TRBJ2-5, is GAGVSQSPSNKVTEKGKDVELRCDPISGHTALYWYRQSLGQGLEFLIYFQGNSAPDKSGLPSDRFSAERTGGSVSTLTIQRTQQEDSAVYLCASSDRFRETQYFGPGTRLLVL.

This clonotype was picked up one time. Being one base from a much bigger clone, this may be a read error. The chain has TRBV10-3 and TRBJ2-3; possibly TRBD1 for D (6 bases). CDR1 and CDR2 from the germline V gene are ENHRY and SYGVKD. Deletions cut 2 bases from V and 0 bases from J, with 12 bases between. CDR3 length: 16 residues. CDR3 residues: CAISETGTTSTDTQYF. The CDR3 DNA reads as TGTGCCATCAGTGAGACAGGGACGACGAGCACAGATACGCAGTATTTT.

This rearrangement joins TRBV10-3 to TRBJ2-5, with 10 bases identical to TRBD2. Germline V gene lookup returns CDR1 ENHRY and CDR2 SYGVKD. The trim removed 3 bases at V and 5 bases at J, leaving 3 bases unmatched. The CDR3 spans 14 residues. The CDR3 DNA follows: TGTGCCATCAGTGATTCTAGCGGGAGTGAGACCCAGTACTTC. It is translated as CAISDSSGSETQYF.

This clonotype was detected only a few times. The chain has TRBV24-1 and TRBJ2-3; the D gene is possibly TRBD2 (6 bases). The germline CDR1 and CDR2 sequences are KGHDR and SFDVKD. The ends were cut back, 7 bases at V and 5 bases at J, with 12 bases in the middle. This CDR3 has 13 residues. CDR3 coding DNA: TGTGCCACCAGCGGGAGAGGTGGAGATACGCAGTATTTT. It specifies CATSGRGGDTQYF.

The chain carries TRBV18 and TRBJ2-3; a possible D gene is TRBD2 (6 bases). The CDR3 consists of 16 residues. Germline V lookup: CDR1 KGHSH, CDR2 LQKENI. Trimming removed 3 bases at V and 2 bases at J, with 15 bases between. The CDR3 reads CASSPRGGFNTDTQYF. The CDR3 DNA sequence: TGTGCCAGCTCACCCCGGGGAGGATTTAACACAGATACGCAGTATTTT.

This clonotype was observed a few times. The CDR3 DNA follows: TGTGCCACCAGTGATACGGACAGGGGCCGGACAGATACGCAGTATTTT. Its protein is CATSDTDRGRTDTQYF. The V gene is TRBV24-1, the J gene TRBJ2-3; 9 bases agree with TRBD1. Germline V gives CDR1 KGHDR, CDR2 SFDVKD. The CDR3 is 16 residues long. J lost 3 bases, V lost 3 bases, and 6 bases had no gene match.

Details on this clonotype: Mismatch with germline at one junction end may stem from a read error. The chain joins TRBV7-7 to TRBJ2-5; 7 bases align to TRBD2. The V gene's germline CDR1 is SSHAT and CDR2 FNYEAQ (reference sequence). The CDR3 is made up of 15 amino acids. The DNA of the CDR3 is TGTGCTAGCAGTTTCGGGGGGAGGCAACAAGAGACCCAGTACTTC. This codes for CASSFGGRQQETQYF. Full variable domain (rest looked up from reference TRBV7-7 and TRBJ2-5): GAGVSQSPRYKVTKRGQDVTLRCDPISSHATLYWYQQALGQGPEFLTYFNYEAQPDKSGLPSDRFSAERPEGSISTLTIQRTEQRDSAMYRCASSFGGRQQETQYFGPGTRLLVL.

This clonotype occurred a few times. The V and J genes are TRBV20-1 and TRBJ2-5; 13 bases are shared with TRBD2. The CDR3 length is 17 residues. The germline V gene encodes CDR1 DFQATT and CDR2 SNEGSKA (reference sequence). After removal of 1 base from V and 1 base from J, the junction contained 6 bases not matched to a gene. The CDR3 nucleotides are TGCAGTGCTAGAGTACTAGCGGGGGGGACCATCCAAGAGACCCAGTACTTC. The encoded protein is CSARVLAGGTIQETQYF.

The genes are TRBV4-2 and TRBJ2-3; 7 bases fit TRBD2. The CDR3 has 13 amino acids. Germline assignment: CDR1 LGHNA and CDR2 YNFKEQ. Trimming cost V 5 bases and J 6 bases; bases outside gene matches: 5. The CDR3, as DNA: TGTGCCAGCAGCACCCGACTAGCTGATACGCAGTATTTT. It is translated as CASSTRLADTQYF.

This clonotype has at least ten counts. The CDR3 region is CASTDRNHQLQYV. DNA of the CDR3: TGTGCCAGCACCGACAGGAATCATCAGTTGCAGTACGTC. This rearrangement joins TRBV6-2 or TRBV6-3 to TRBJ2-7, with D possibly matching TRBD1 (6 bases). The germline gives CDR1 MNHEY, CDR2 SVGEGT. V dropped 7 bases and J dropped 9 bases, with 19 bases sitting between them. This CDR3 is built from 13 residues.

The CDR3 protein is CASKTGTGTYEQYF. The CDR3 region has the DNA TGTGCCAGCAAAACGGGAACTGGGACCTACGAGCAGTACTTC. The chain uses TRBV6-1 and TRBJ2-7, with D perhaps matching TRBD2 (5 bases). This CDR3 region has 14 residues. V lost 7 bases and J 2 bases, leaving 15 bases between the germline ends. The germline V gene encodes CDR1 MNHNS and CDR2 SASEGT.

This clonotype was picked up a small number of times. The rearrangement joins TRBV20-1 to TRBJ2-3; D is uncertain. Germline V CDR1 and CDR2: DFQATT, SNEGSKA (reference sequence). V was clipped by 2 bases and J by 2 bases, with 5 bases between them. The CDR3 runs 12 residues. This CDR3 reads CSARHYTDTQYF. In nucleotides, the CDR3 is TGCAGTGCTAGACACTACACAGATACGCAGTATTTT.

V is TRBV7-9 and J is TRBJ2-2; D perhaps matches TRBD1 (7 bases). Germline assignment: CDR1 SEHNR and CDR2 FQNEAQ (reference sequence). This CDR3 is 12 amino acids long. V was clipped by 8 bases and J by 13 bases, with 17 bases between them. In nucleotides, the CDR3 is TGTGCCAGCGCGGGACAGTCGGTGGGGCTGTTTTTT. Its translation is CASAGQSVGLFF.